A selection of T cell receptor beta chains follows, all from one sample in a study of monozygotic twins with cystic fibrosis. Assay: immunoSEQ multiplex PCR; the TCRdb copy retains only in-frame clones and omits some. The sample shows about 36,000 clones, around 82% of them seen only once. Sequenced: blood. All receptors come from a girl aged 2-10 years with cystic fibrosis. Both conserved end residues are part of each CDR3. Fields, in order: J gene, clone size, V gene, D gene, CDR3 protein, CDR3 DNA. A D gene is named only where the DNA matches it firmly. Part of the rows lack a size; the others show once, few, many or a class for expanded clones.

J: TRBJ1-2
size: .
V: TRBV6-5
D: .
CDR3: CASSYSSQGSPYGYTF
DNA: TGTGCCAGCAGTTACTCTTCGCAGGGAAGCCCCTATGGCTACACCTTC

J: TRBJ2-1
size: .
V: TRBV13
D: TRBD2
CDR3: CASSFPLAGGNNEQFF
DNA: TGTGCCAGCAGCTTCCCACTAGCGGGGGGAAACAATGAGCAGTTCTTC

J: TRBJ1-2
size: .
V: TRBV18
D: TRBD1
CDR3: CASSPDRAGYTF
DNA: TGTGCCAGCTCACCAGACAGGGCTGGCTACACCTTC

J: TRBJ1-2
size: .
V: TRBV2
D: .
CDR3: CASSELGQTNYGYTF
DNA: TGTGCCAGCAGTGAACTTGGACAGACTAACTATGGCTACACCTTC

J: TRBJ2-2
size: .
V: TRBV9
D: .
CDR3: CASSVLRGSGELFF
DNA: TGTGCCAGCAGCGTCTTGAGGGGGAGCGGGGAGCTGTTTTTT

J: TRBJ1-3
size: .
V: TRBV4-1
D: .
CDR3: CASSQDTIGSAGNTIYF
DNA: TGCGCCAGCAGCCAAGATACGATCGGGAGTGCTGGAAACACCATATATTTT

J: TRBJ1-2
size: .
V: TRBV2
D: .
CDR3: CASSLNQGRDGYTF
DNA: TGTGCCAGCAGTCTCAACCAGGGGCGGGATGGCTACACCTTC

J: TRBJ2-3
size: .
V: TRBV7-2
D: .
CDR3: CASSPAFRTDTQYF
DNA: TGTGCCAGCAGCCCAGCCTTTCGCACAGATACGCAGTATTTT

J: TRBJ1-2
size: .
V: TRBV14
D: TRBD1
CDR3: CASSPAVGTDYGYTF
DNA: TGTGCCAGCAGTCCGGCGGTCGGGACAGACTATGGCTACACCTTC

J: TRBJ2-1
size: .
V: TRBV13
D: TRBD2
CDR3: CASTRRGLAGGPDNEQFF
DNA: TGTGCCAGCACCCGCAGGGGTCTAGCGGGGGGGCCGGACAATGAGCAGTTCTTC

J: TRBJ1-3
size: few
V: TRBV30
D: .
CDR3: CAWSPGLDTIYF
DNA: TGTGCCTGGAGTCCAGGGTTGGACACCATATATTTT

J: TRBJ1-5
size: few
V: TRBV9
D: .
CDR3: CASSVELKRADSNQPQHF
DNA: TGTGCCAGCAGCGTAGAGTTAAAGAGGGCAGATAGCAATCAGCCCCAGCATTTT

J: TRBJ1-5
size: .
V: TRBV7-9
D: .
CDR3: CASSGDVSNQPQHF
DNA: TGTGCCAGCAGCGGGGACGTAAGCAATCAGCCCCAGCATTTT

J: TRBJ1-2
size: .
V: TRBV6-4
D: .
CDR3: CASSDWMTGRDGYTF
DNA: TGTGCCAGCAGTGACTGGATGACAGGCAGAGATGGCTACACCTTC

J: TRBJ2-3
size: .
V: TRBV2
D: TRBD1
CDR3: CASSGDRVGTDTQYF
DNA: TGTGCCAGCAGCGGGGACAGGGTAGGCACAGATACGCAGTATTTT

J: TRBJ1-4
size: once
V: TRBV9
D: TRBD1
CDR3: CASSVSGQGAEKLFF
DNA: TGTGCCAGCAGCGTGTCGGGACAGGGGGCCGAAAAACTGTTTTTT

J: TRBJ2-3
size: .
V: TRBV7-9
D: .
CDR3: CATWRDKDTQYF
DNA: TGTGCCACCTGGCGGGATAAAGATACGCAGTATTTT

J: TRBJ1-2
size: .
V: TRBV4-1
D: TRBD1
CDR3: CASSQEPNRGGGYTF
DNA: TGCGCCAGCAGCCAAGAACCCAACCGAGGGGGCGGCTACACCTTC

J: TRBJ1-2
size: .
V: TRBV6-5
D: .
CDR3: CASSYLGRIGDGYTF
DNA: TGTGCCAGCAGTTACCTGGGCAGGATAGGGGATGGCTACACCTTC

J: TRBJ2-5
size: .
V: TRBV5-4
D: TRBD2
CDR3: CASSLFGRVTSATQETQYF
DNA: TGTGCCAGCAGCTTGTTTGGTAGGGTTACTAGCGCCACCCAAGAGACCCAGTACTTC

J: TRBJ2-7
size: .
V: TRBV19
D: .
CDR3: CASSIVAGSSYEQYF
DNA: TGTGCCAGTAGTATAGTCGCAGGGAGCTCCTACGAGCAGTACTTC

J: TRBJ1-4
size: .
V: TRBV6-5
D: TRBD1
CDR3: CASRGQGKKLFF
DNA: TGTGCCAGCAGGGGACAGGGGAAAAAACTGTTTTTT

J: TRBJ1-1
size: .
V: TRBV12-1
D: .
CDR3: CASIKDRTNTEAFF
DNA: TGTGCCAGCATCAAGGACAGGACGAACACTGAAGCTTTCTTT

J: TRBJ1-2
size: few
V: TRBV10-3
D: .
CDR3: CAISPRVNYGYTF
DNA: TGTGCCATTTCCCCGAGGGTTAACTATGGCTACACCTTC

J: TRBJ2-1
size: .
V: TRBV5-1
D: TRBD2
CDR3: CASSSSSGGSYNEQFF
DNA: TGCGCCAGCAGCTCTTCTAGCGGGGGGTCATACAATGAGCAGTTCTTC

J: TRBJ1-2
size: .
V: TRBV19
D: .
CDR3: CASRDAAGAYGYTF
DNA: TGTGCCAGTAGGGACGCTGCCGGGGCCTATGGCTACACCTTC

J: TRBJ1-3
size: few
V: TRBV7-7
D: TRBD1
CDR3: CASSGTGADGNTIYF
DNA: TGTGCCAGCAGCGGCACAGGGGCAGATGGAAACACCATATATTTT

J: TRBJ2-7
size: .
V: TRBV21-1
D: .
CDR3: CASSRGQGPISYEQYF
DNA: TGTGCCAGCAGCAGAGGACAGGGGCCAATTTCCTACGAGCAGTACTTC

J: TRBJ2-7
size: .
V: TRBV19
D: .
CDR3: CASSPGGTGRSEQYF
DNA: TGTGCCAGTAGCCCGGGGGGGACAGGGAGGAGCGAGCAGTACTTC

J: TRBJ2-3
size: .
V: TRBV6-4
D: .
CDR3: CASSDSPGNTQYF
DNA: TGTGCCAGCAGTGACTCTCCGGGAAATACGCAGTATTTT

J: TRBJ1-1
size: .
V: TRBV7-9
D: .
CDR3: CASSLGRNTEAFF
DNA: TGTGCCAGCAGCTTAGGTCGGAACACTGAAGCTTTCTTT

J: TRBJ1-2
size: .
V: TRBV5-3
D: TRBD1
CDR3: CARSLSGQGVSINYGYTF
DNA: TGTGCCAGAAGCCTCTCGGGACAGGGGGTCTCAATTAACTATGGCTACACCTTC

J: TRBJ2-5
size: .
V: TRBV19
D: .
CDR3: CATPSTQYF
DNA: TGTGCCACCCCCTCCACCCAGTACTTC

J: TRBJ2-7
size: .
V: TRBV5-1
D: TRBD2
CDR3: CASSPEGLAVYEQYF
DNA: TGCGCCAGCAGCCCCGAGGGACTAGCGGTCTACGAGCAGTACTTC

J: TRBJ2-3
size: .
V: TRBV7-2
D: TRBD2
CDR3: CASSSSGGPDTQYF
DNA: TGTGCCAGCAGCTCTAGCGGGGGGCCAGATACGCAGTATTTT

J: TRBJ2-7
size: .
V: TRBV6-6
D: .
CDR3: CASSIQGEDYEQYF
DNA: TGTGCCAGCAGTATCCAGGGGGAGGACTACGAGCAGTACTTC

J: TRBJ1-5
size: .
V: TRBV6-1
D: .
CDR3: CASSERNLSNQPQHF
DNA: TGTGCCAGCAGTGAACGGAACCTTAGCAATCAGCCCCAGCATTTT

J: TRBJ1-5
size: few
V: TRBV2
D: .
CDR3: CASSRSNQPQHF
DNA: TGTGCCAGCAGCCGGAGCAATCAGCCCCAGCATTTT

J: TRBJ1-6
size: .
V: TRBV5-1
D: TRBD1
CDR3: CASSLTGDNSPLHF
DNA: TGCGCCAGCAGCTTGACAGGGGATAATTCACCCCTCCACTTT

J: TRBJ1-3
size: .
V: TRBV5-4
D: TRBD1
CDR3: CASSLHAGQGAGNTIYF
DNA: TGTGCCAGCAGTTTGCATGCGGGACAGGGGGCTGGAAACACCATATATTTT

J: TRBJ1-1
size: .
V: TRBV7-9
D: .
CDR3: CASSLGNREKTEAFF
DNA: TGTGCCAGCAGCTTAGGGAACAGGGAGAAGACTGAAGCTTTCTTT

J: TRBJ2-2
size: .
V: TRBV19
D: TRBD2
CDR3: CARDGHGGGTSTGELFF
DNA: TGTGCCAGAGACGGACACGGCGGGGGGACGAGCACCGGGGAGCTGTTTTTT

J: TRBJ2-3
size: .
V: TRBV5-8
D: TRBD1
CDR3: CASRGTGRMDTQYF
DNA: TGTGCCAGCCGGGGGACAGGGAGGATGGATACGCAGTATTTT

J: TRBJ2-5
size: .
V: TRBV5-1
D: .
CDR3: CASSLRPGTPKGRYF
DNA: TGCGCCAGCAGCTTGAGGCCCGGGACACCCAAAGGGAGGTACTTC

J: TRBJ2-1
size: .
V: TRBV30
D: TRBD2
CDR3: CAWTSGGANEQFF
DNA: TGTGCCTGGACTAGCGGGGGGGCCAATGAGCAGTTCTTC

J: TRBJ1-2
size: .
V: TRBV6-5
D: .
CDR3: CASSYAGYNYGYTF
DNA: TGTGCCAGCAGTTACGCGGGATATAACTATGGCTACACCTTC

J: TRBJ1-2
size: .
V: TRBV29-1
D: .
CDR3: CSALVSVNYGYTF
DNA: TGCAGCGCACTAGTATCGGTTAACTATGGCTACACCTTC

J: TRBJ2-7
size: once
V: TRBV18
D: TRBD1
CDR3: CASSHGTGPSYEQYF
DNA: TGTGCCAGCTCACATGGGACAGGACCATCCTACGAGCAGTACTTC

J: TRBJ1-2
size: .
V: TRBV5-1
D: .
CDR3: CASSSQGGSFYGYTF
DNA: TGCGCCAGCAGCTCCCAAGGAGGGAGTTTCTATGGCTACACCTTC

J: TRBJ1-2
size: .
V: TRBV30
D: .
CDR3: CAWVRANYGYTF
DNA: TGTGCCTGGGTTAGAGCTAACTATGGCTACACCTTC

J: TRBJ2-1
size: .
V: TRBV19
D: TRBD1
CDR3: CASAQQGASYNEQFF
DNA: TGTGCCAGTGCGCAACAGGGGGCGTCCTACAATGAGCAGTTCTTC

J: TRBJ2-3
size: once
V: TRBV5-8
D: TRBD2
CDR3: CASSRRTSGSTDTQYF
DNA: TGTGCCAGCAGCCGGAGGACTAGCGGGAGCACAGATACGCAGTATTTT

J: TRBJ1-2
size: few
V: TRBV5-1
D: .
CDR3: CASSSGPQLYGYTF
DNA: TGCGCCAGCAGCTCTGGCCCCCAGCTCTATGGCTACACCTTC

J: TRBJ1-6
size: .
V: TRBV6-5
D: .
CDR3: CASSLGRVRNSPLHF
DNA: TGTGCCAGCAGCCTCGGCAGGGTCAGAAATTCACCCCTCCACTTT

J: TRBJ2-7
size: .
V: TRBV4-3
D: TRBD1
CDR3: CASSQEAGTGPHEQYF
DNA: TGCGCCAGCAGCCAAGAAGCTGGGACAGGGCCCCATGAGCAGTACTTC

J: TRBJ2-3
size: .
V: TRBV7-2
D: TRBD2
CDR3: CASSHGTSGGEHTQYF
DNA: TGTGCCAGCAGCCATGGGACTAGCGGGGGGGAACATACGCAGTATTTT

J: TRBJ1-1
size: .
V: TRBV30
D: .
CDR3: CAWSFGIKENTEAFF
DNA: TGTGCCTGGAGTTTCGGTATTAAGGAGAACACTGAAGCTTTCTTT

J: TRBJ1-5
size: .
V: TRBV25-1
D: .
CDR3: CASRVGNQPQHF
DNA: TGTGCCAGCAGGGTGGGGAATCAGCCCCAGCATTTT